Below, 28 T cell receptor beta chains from the same sample are listed, as sequenced in a study of blood T cell repertoires in COVID-19. Method: immunoSEQ multiplex PCR; TCRdb's copy keeps in-frame clones and lacks some. The profile shows over 200,000 clones, around 90% of them singletons. Sequencing was performed on peripheral blood. The receptors were sampled from a human donor in a cohort sampled during active COVID-19.

V gene TRBV27 combines with J gene TRBJ2-7; D uncertain. Germline lookup yields CDR1 MNHEY and CDR2 SMNVEV (reference sequence). This CDR3 spans 13 amino acids. V lost 1 base, J lost 2 bases, and 6 bases lay in between. The CDR3 region is CASSLYQTYEQYF. CDR3 sequence (DNA): TGTGCCAGCAGTTTATACCAGACCTACGAGCAGTACTTC.

The chain is built from TRBV5-1 and TRBJ1-3; 7 bases match TRBD1. V shed 4 bases, J shed 4 bases, and the junction held 8 bases outside the gene matches. Per the germline V gene, CDR1 is SGHRS and CDR2 is YFSETQ. The length of the CDR3 is 15 residues. DNA for the CDR3: TGCGCCAGCAGCCGCACAGGGGAGGCGGGAAACACCATATATTTT. Its translation: CASSRTGEAGNTIYF.

The rearrangement uses TRBV19 and TRBJ2-7; 7 bases are shared with TRBD1. The CDR3 is 16 residues long. Unmatched junction bases numbered 13, after V lost 5 bases and J lost 3 bases. The germline V gene encodes CDR1 LNHDA and CDR2 SQIVND (reference sequence). The CDR3 sequence: CASSPRPGQPYYEQYF. The CDR3 DNA follows: TGTGCCAGTAGTCCCCGGCCGGGACAGCCTTACTACGAGCAGTACTTC.

The V call is TRBV4-3, the J call TRBJ1-2; D is unresolved. The V gene's germline CDR1 is LGHNA and CDR2 YSLEER. V was pared by 0 bases and J by 8 bases, with 10 bases between. CDR3 length: 13 residues. The CDR3 region is CASSQDREGGYTF. DNA for the CDR3: TGCGCCAGCAGCCAAGATCGCGAGGGCGGCTACACCTTC.

The CDR3 DNA sequence: TGTGCCAGCAGCTTAGCAGAGGCAAAACTGTTTTTT. It is translated as CASSLAEAKLFF. The chain carries TRBV7-9 and TRBJ1-4; D uncertain. V lost 0 bases and J 10 bases, leaving 6 bases between the germline ends. Germline CDR1 and CDR2: SEHNR and FQNEAQ (reference sequence). The CDR3 runs to 12 residues.

J is TRBJ2-1 and V is TRBV10-3, with 9 bases fitting TRBD1. This CDR3 has 15 residues. Germline V gene lookup returns CDR1 ENHRY and CDR2 SYGVKD. J lost 4 bases, V lost 2 bases, and 3 bases had no gene match. CDR3 coding DNA: TGTGCCATCAGTGAGCCCGACAGGGGGTACAATGAGCAGTTCTTC. This gives the protein CAISEPDRGYNEQFF.

The J gene is TRBJ1-4, the V gene TRBV6-6; 7 nucleotides agree with TRBD1. Germline-derived CDR1 and CDR2 are MNHNY and SVGAGI (reference sequence). This CDR3 has 16 residues. V trimming: 2 bases; J trimming: 3 bases; junction bases outside the gene matches: 6. The DNA of the CDR3 is TGTGCCAGCAGTTACCGGGGCGGGACAGCTAATGAAAAACTGTTTTTT. It specifies CASSYRGGTANEKLFF.

The CDR3 nucleotides are TGTGCTAGTGGTTTCCTTACTTGGACAGGGACGGGTTCTGGAAACACCATATATTTT. It is translated as CASGFLTWTGTGSGNTIYF. The V and J genes are TRBV12-5 and TRBJ1-3, with 8 nucleotides matching TRBD1. V was clipped by 3 bases and J by 1 base; unmatched bases: 14. This CDR3 contains 19 residues. Germline V lookup: CDR1 LGHNT, CDR2 FRNRAP. Combining the CDR3 with reference TRBV12-5 and TRBJ1-3 gives the whole variable domain DARVTQTPRHKVTEMGQEVTMRCQPILGHNTVFWYRQTMMQGLELLAYFRNRAPLDDSGMPKDRFSAEMPDATLATLKIQPSEPRDSAVYFCASGFLTWTGTGSGNTIYFGEGSWLTVV.

The chain uses TRBV9 and TRBJ2-2, with 11 bases aligning to TRBD2. CDR1 is SGDLS, CDR2 YYNGEE, per germline. J lost 4 bases, V lost 1 base, and 6 bases had no gene match. The CDR3 sequence is 17 residues long. The CDR3 nucleotides are TGTGCCAGCAGCGTAAGGACTAGCGGGTCCTTCACCGGGGAGCTGTTTTTT. Residues: CASSVRTSGSFTGELFF. Full variable domain (remainder filled in from reference TRBV9 and TRBJ2-2): DSGVTQTPKHLITATGQRVTLRCSPRSGDLSVYWYQQSLDQGLQFLIQYYNGEERAKGNILERFSAQQFPDLHSELNLSSLELGDSALYFCASSVRTSGSFTGELFFGEGSRLTVL.

The chain combines TRBV4-3 with TRBJ2-7; 11 bases agree with TRBD1. This CDR3 contains 21 residues. V was pared by 4 bases and J by 4 bases, with 24 bases of the junction left unmatched. Looked up from germline, CDR1 is LGHNA and CDR2 is YSLEER. For the CDR3, the DNA is TGCGCCAGCAGCCCCGGGCCCTTATCCGGGACAGGGGGAATCTACCTGTACGAGCAGTACTTC. Protein sequence: CASSPGPLSGTGGIYLYEQYF.

This chain links TRBV4-1 with TRBJ1-6, with 7 bases fitting TRBD1. Unmatched junction bases numbered 7, after V lost 2 bases and J lost 0 bases. CDR1 and CDR2 from the germline V gene are MGHRA and YSYEKL. The CDR3 contains 18 residues. The CDR3 DNA reads as TGCGCCAGCAGCCAATTGTCCGGGACAGCCTCCTATAATTCACCCCTCCACTTT. Its protein is CASSQLSGTASYNSPLHF.

This rearrangement joins TRBV5-4 to TRBJ2-7, with TRBD1 identical over 12 bases. This CDR3 is 15 amino acids long. J was trimmed by 3 bases and V by 4 bases; bases with no gene match: 5. Per the germline V gene, CDR1 is SGHNT and CDR2 is YYREEE (reference sequence). The CDR3 DNA sequence: TGTGCCAGCAGCACGGGACAGGGGGCGAGCTACGAGCAGTACTTC. This translates into CASSTGQGASYEQYF.

This clone showed up just once. The chain recombines TRBV7-9 with TRBJ1-2; TRBD1 is a possible D gene (5 bases). The CDR3 contains 13 residues. The V end was cut by 5 bases, the J end by 6 bases, with 13 bases between. Germline V gives CDR1 SEHNR, CDR2 FQNEAQ (reference sequence). The CDR3 bases are TGTGCCAGCAGCCCATGGTCGGGGGATGGCTACACCTTC. Its protein is CASSPWSGDGYTF.

This clone was seen more than once but under ten times. The V gene is TRBV27, the J gene TRBJ2-7; possibly TRBD2 for D (5 bases). Germline V gene sequence: CDR1 MNHEY, CDR2 SMNVEV (reference sequence). CDR3 length: 15 residues. The V end lost 5 bases, the J end lost 0 bases, and 14 bases lay between the germline ends. Here the CDR3 reads CASSPVRANSYEQYF. As DNA, the CDR3 is TGTGCCAGCAGTCCCGTGAGGGCTAACTCCTACGAGCAGTACTTC.

The V and J genes are TRBV11-3 and TRBJ2-1; 8 nucleotides match TRBD2. V shed 8 bases and J 0 bases; nucleotides not matched to a gene: 6. CDR3 size: 15 residues. Germline V gene data show CDR1 as SGHNT and CDR2 as YENEEA. In nucleotides, the CDR3 is TGTGCCAGCTCTTCGGGAGGGAGCTCCTACAATGAGCAGTTCTTC. It yields the protein CASSSGGSSYNEQFF.

This chain uses TRBV7-9 with TRBJ2-7; 13 bases map to TRBD2. This CDR3 region has 17 residues. Germline V lookup: CDR1 SEHNR, CDR2 FQNEAQ (reference sequence). V dropped 2 bases and J dropped 3; count of bases not matched to a gene: 7. The CDR3 here is CASSLRTSGRADYEQYF. Written as DNA, the CDR3 is TGTGCCAGCAGCTTACGAACTAGCGGGAGGGCGGACTACGAGCAGTACTTC.

J is TRBJ2-3 and V is TRBV14; weak D call: TRBD2 (6 bases). V lost 3 bases, J lost 2 bases, and 15 bases lay in between. Germline V gene sequence: CDR1 SGHDN, CDR2 FVKESK. The CDR3 totals 16 residues. Written as DNA, the CDR3 is TGTGCCAGCAGCCACTTTAGCGGCCCGCTCACAGATACGCAGTATTTT. Protein sequence: CASSHFSGPLTDTQYF. Complete variable domain (other parts from reference TRBV14 and TRBJ2-3): EAGVTQFPSHSVIEKGQTVTLRCDPISGHDNLYWYRRVMGKEIKFLLHFVKESKQDESGMPNNRFLAERTGGTYSTLKVQPAELEDSGVYFCASSHFSGPLTDTQYFGPGTRLTVL.

The CDR3 sequence is CASSQNAGGETQYF. The CDR3 coding sequence is TGTGCCAGCAGCCAAAACGCCGGCGGAGAGACCCAGTACTTC. The chain links TRBV14 to TRBJ2-5; D not certain. This CDR3 is built from 14 residues. V dropped 2 bases and J dropped 4 bases, with 11 bases sitting between them. In germline, CDR1 is SGHDN, CDR2 FVKESK.

The chain carries TRBV20-1 and TRBJ1-5; TRBD1 aligns across 8 bases. V was pared by 3 bases and J by 4 bases, with 5 bases of the junction left unmatched. This CDR3 has 14 amino acids. Germline V lookup: CDR1 DFQATT, CDR2 SNEGSKA (reference sequence). The CDR3 sequence: CSASLGQGNQPQHF. The CDR3 nucleotides are TGCAGTGCTAGTCTCGGACAGGGAAATCAGCCCCAGCATTTT.

The V and J genes are TRBV6-5 and TRBJ1-5, with 8 bases lining up with TRBD1. CDR1 and CDR2 (germline): MNHEY, SVGAGI. This CDR3 spans 13 amino acids. Trimming took 9 bases from V and 2 from J; bases not matched to a gene: 3. The CDR3 DNA follows: TGTGCCAGTGGACAGGGCGGCAATCAGCCCCAGCATTTT. It encodes CASGQGGNQPQHF.

The sample holds one count of this clone. The chain employs TRBV7-2 and TRBJ2-1, with 7 bases that match TRBD2. The CDR3 has 16 amino acids. Trimming cost V 3 bases and J 2 bases; bases outside gene matches: 7. CDR1 is SGHTA and CDR2 is FQGNSA in the germline V gene. The CDR3 loop reads CASSLEPGRTYNEQFF. The DNA of the CDR3 is TGTGCCAGCAGCTTGGAACCCGGGAGGACCTACAATGAGCAGTTCTTC.

This clone came up once. V usage is TRBV27 and J usage is TRBJ1-2, with D perhaps matching TRBD1 (6 bases). Germline CDR1 and CDR2: MNHEY and SMNVEV (reference sequence). V dropped 7 bases and J dropped 3 bases, with 27 bases sitting between them. The CDR3 contains 18 residues. CDR3 DNA: TGTGCCAGCACCCCTGGGAGTGGGGGCCTAAGACCCCACTATGGCTACACCTTC. It specifies CASTPGSGGLRPHYGYTF.

Concerning this clone: As the CDR3 is not closed by the conserved phenylalanine or tryptophan, this likely results from a read error. No DNA is shown, since the ends of the CDR3 on it are uncertain; the CDR3 is the one TCRdb lists. This rearrangement joins TRBV10-1 to TRBJ2-7; the table gives TRBD1 as D, unverified against the DNA. Germline V gene sequence: CDR1 WNHNN, CDR2 SYGVQD (reference sequence). Termini included, the CDR3 measures 10 amino acids. The CDR3: CASSDSPGVI.

The chain combines TRBV7-9 with TRBJ1-2, with no clear D. The CDR3 runs 13 residues. In germline, CDR1 is SEHNR, CDR2 FQNEAQ (reference sequence). V was cut by 3 bases and J by 3 bases, with 8 bases left in between. The CDR3 sequence: CASSLGGYYGYTF. For the CDR3, the DNA is TGTGCCAGCAGCTTGGGAGGGTACTATGGCTACACCTTC.

The sample holds a few counts of this clone. The rearrangement links TRBV18 to TRBJ1-4, with a possible D match to TRBD1 (6 bases). The CDR3 contains 14 residues. The germline gives CDR1 KGHSH, CDR2 LQKENI. Between the trimmed V and J ends, which lost 4 bases and 8 bases, there was a span of 14 bases. The CDR3 DNA reads as TGTGCCAGCTCACGACAGGAGAGGAACGAAAAACTGTTTTTT. Its translation: CASSRQERNEKLFF.

As for this clone: This may arise from a read error, as a much more abundant clone is one base away. This chain joins TRBV19 and TRBJ2-7; TRBD1 is a possible D gene (6 bases). The CDR3 runs 12 residues. Germline V gene sequence: CDR1 LNHDA, CDR2 SQIVND (reference sequence). V was trimmed by 9 bases and J by 1 base, leaving 10 bases between them. CDR3 in amino acids: CASEGDSYEQYF. Written as DNA, the CDR3 is TGTGCCAGCGAGGGGGATTCCTACGAGCAGTACTTC.

The gene calls are TRBV5-1 and TRBJ1-1; TRBD1 agrees at 7 bases. The germline CDR1 and CDR2 sequences are SGHRS and YFSETQ. With V trimmed by 4 bases and J by 4 bases, 7 bases remained unmatched. The CDR3 is 14 amino acids. CDR3 sequence (DNA): TGCGCCAGCAGCGGGATGGCAGGGGGCACTGAAGCTTTCTTT. Protein: CASSGMAGGTEAFF.

The gene calls are TRBV5-4 and TRBJ2-6; no clear D gene. Per germline, CDR1 SGHNT and CDR2 YYREEE (reference sequence). CDR3 length: 16 residues. Trimming cost V 4 bases and J 0 bases, with 11 bases left between them. CDR3 sequence: CASSPTVSSGANVLTF. CDR3 sequence (DNA): TGTGCCAGCAGCCCCACAGTTAGCTCTGGGGCCAACGTCCTGACTTTC.